The clone carrying this T cell receptor (beta chain) was counted between two and nine times. Its cognate antigen is unknown. These data belong to a study of T cells in Graves' hyperthyroidism and ophthalmopathy. RNA transcripts were the template for amplifying TCR beta CDR3 regions. Researchers ran a first-round RT-PCR on the TCR CDR3 using the HTBI primer set. TCRdb reanalysed the multiplex PCR reads using MiXCR and keeps one entry per CDR3 protein. The data hold 300,000 to 450,000 distinct CDR3 sequences, with around 20% observed a single time. This sample holds PBMCs from approximately 9 ml fresh peripheral blood. Study results and limitations: Most clonotypes expanded in thyroid above 0.001 were likewise present in blood.

The CDR3 runs 16 residues. V was cut by 2 bases and J by 4 bases, with 17 bases left in between. The sequenced sample was blood. This clonotype was sampled from a man between 18 and 35 years old with Graves' ophthalmopathy. This chain uses TRBV12-3 or TRBV12-4 with TRBJ1-2, with D possibly TRBD1 on 5 matching bases. The CDR3 sequence: CASSLSERGTFYGYTF. The CDR3 DNA sequence: TGTGCCAGCAGTTTATCTGAACGGGGGACCTTCTATGGCTACACCTTC.